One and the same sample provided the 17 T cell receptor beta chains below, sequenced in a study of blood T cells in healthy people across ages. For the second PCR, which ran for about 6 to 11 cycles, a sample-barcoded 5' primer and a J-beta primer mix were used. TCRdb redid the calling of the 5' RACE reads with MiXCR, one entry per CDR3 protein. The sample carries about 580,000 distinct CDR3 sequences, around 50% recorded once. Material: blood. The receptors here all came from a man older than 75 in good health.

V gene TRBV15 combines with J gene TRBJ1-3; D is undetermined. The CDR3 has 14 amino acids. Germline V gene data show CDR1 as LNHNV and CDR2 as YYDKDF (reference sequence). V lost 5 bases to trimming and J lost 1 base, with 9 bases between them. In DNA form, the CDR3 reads TGTGCCACCAGCCCCGGCGGTTCTGGAAACACCATATATTTT. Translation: CATSPGGSGNTIYF.

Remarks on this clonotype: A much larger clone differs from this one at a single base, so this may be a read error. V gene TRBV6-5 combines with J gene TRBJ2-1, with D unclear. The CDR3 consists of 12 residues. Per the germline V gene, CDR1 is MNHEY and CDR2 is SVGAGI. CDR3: CTSRRRGGEQFF. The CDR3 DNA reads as TGTACCAGCAGAAGACGCGGCGGTGAGCAGTTCTTC.

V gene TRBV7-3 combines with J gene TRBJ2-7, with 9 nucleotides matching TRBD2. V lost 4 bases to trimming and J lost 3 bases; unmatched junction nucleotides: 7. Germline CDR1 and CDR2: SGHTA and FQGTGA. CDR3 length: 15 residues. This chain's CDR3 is CASSSQAGGFYEQYF. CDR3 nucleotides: TGTGCCAGCAGCTCCCAAGCGGGGGGATTCTACGAGCAGTACTTC. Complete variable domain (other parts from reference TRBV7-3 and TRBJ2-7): GAGVSQTPSNKVTEKGKYVELRCDPISGHTALYWYRQSLGQGPEFLIYFQGTGAADDSGLPNDRFFAVRPEGSVSTLKIQRTERGDSAVYLCASSSQAGGFYEQYFGPGTRLTVT.

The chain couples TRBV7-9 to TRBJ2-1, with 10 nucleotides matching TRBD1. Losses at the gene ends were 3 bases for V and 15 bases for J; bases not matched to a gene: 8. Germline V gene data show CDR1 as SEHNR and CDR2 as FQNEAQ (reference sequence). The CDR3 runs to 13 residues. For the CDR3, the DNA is TGTGCCAGCAGCTTGGGTGGGGACAGGGGCCGGTTCTTC. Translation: CASSLGGDRGRFF.

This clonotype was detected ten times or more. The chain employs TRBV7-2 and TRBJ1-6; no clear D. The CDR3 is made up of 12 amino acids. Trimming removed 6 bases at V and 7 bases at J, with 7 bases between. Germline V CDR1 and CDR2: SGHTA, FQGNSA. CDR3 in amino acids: CASSLPNSPLHF. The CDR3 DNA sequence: TGTGCCAGCAGTTTACCAAATTCACCCCTCCACTTT.

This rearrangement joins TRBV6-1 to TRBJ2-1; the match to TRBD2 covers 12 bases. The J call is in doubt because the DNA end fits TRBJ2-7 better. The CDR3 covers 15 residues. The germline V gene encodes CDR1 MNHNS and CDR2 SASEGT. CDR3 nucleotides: TGTGCCAGCAGTGGACTAGCGGGGGCCTACAATGAGCAGTACTTC. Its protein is CASSGLAGAYNEQYF.

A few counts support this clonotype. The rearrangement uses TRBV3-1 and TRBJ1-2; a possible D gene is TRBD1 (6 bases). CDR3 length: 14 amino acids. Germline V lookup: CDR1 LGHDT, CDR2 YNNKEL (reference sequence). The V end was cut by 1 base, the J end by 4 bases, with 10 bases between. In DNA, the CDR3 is TGTGCCAGCAGCCAAGGGCAGGGGAGCTATGGCTACACCTTC. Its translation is CASSQGQGSYGYTF.

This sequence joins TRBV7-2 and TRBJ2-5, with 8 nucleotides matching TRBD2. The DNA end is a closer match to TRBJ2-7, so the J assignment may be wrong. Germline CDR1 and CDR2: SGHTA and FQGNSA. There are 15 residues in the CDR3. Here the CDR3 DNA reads TGTGCCAGCAGCTTAGACGGGAGGGCGTTAAACGAGCAGTACTTC. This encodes CASSLDGRALNEQYF.

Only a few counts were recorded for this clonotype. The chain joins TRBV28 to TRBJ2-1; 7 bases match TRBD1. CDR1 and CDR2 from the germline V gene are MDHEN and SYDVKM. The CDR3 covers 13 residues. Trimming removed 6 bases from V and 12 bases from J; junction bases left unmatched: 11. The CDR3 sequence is CASSKGQAAVQFF. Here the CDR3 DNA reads TGTGCCAGCAGCAAAGGACAGGCTGCTGTGCAGTTCTTC.

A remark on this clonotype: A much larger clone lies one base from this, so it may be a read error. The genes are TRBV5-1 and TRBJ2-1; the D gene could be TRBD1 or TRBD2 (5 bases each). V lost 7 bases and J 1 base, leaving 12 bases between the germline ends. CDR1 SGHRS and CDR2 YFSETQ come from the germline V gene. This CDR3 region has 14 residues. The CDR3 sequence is CASGQRGSYNEQFF. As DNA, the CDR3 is TGCGCCAGCGGACAACGGGGATCCTACAATGAGCAGTTCTTC.

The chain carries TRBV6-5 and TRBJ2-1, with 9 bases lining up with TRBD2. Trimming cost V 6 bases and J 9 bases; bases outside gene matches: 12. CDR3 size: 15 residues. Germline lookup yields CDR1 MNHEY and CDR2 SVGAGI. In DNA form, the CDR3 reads TGTGCCAGCAGGGTCGCGGGAGGGAGAAACTGTGAGCAGTTCTTC. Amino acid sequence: CASRVAGGRNCEQFF.

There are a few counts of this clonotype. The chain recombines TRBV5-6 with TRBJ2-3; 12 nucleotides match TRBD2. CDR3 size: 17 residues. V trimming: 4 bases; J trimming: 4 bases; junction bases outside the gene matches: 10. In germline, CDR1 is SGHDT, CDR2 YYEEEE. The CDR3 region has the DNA TGTGCCAGCAGCCCTCTTGGAACTAGCGGGGGGCCAGATACGCAGTATTTT. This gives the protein CASSPLGTSGGPDTQYF. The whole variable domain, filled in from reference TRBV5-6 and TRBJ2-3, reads DAGVTQSPTHLIKTRGQQVTLRCSPKSGHDTVSWYQQALGQGPQFIFQYYEEEERQRGNFPDRFSGHQFPNYSSELNVNALLLGDSALYLCASSPLGTSGGPDTQYFGPGTRLTVL.

The CDR3 DNA reads as TGCAGCGTTGGAGAGGGCCAGGGGGAGCAGTTCTTC. Amino acid sequence: CSVGEGQGEQFF. The chain joins TRBV29-1 to TRBJ2-1, with D maybe TRBD1 (6 bases). V dropped 4 bases and J dropped 10 bases, with 14 bases sitting between them. The CDR3 runs 12 residues. The germline CDR1 and CDR2 sequences are SQVTM and ANQGSEA.

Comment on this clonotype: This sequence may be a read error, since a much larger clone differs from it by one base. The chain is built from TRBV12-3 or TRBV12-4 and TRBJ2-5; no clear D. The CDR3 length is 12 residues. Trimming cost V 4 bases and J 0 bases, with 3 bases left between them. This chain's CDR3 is CASSSDQETQYF. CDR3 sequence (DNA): TGTGCCAGCAGTTCCGACCAAGAGACCCAGTACTTC.

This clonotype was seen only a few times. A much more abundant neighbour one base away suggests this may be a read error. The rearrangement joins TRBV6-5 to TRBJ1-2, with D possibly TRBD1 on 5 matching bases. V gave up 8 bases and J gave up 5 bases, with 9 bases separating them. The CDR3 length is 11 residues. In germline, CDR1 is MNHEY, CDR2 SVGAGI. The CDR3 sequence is CASGAGYGYTF. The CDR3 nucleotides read TGTGCCAGCGGGGCAGGGTATGGCTACACCTTC.

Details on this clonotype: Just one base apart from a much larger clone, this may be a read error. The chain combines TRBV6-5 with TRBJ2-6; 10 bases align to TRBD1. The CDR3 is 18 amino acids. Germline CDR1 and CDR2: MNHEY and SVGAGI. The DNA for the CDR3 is TGTGCCAGCAGTTCTGACAGGGGGCGCGGTTCTGGGGTCAACGTCCTGACTTTC. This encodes CASSSDRGRGSGVNVLTF.

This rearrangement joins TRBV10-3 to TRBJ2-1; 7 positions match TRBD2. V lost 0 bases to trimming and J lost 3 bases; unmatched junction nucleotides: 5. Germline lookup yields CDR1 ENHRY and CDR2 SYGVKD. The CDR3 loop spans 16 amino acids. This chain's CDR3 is CAISESRTSVYNEQFF. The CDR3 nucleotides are TGTGCCATCAGTGAGTCAAGGACTAGTGTCTACAATGAGCAGTTCTTC.